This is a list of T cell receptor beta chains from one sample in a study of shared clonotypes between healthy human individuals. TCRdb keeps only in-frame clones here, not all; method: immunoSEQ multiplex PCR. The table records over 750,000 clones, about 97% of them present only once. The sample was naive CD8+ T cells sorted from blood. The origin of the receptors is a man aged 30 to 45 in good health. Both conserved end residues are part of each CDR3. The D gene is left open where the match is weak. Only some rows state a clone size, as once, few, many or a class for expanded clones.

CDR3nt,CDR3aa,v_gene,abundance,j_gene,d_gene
TGTGCCAGCAGCGCCGGGACAGCCCCCTACGAGCAGTACTTC,CASSAGTAPYEQYF,TRBV9,NA,TRBJ2-7,TRBD1
TGTGCCATCACTGGCGATAGCTCCTACAATGAGCAGTTCTTC,CAITGDSSYNEQFF,TRBV10-3,NA,TRBJ2-1,NA
TGTGCCAGCAGTTACGGAGCGACAGGGGGTGGCTATGGCTACACCTTC,CASSYGATGGGYGYTF,TRBV6-5,NA,TRBJ1-2,TRBD1
TGTGCCAGCAGTAACTATGAAGAGCAGTTCTTC,CASSNYEEQFF,TRBV6-5,NA,TRBJ2-1,NA
TGTGCCAGTAGTATAGATACAGGGGGATCTGGGGAGCTGTTTTTT,CASSIDTGGSGELFF,TRBV19,NA,TRBJ2-2,TRBD1
TGTGCCAGCAGTTATTCTCTCGGGCTCTATGGCTACACCTTC,CASSYSLGLYGYTF,TRBV6-6,NA,TRBJ1-2,NA
TGCGCCAGCAGCCAAGAGGGTGCTAGCGGGAGCTCCTACAATGAGCAGTTCTTC,CASSQEGASGSSYNEQFF,TRBV4-3,NA,TRBJ2-1,TRBD2
TGTGCCAGCAGCCGGACAGGGGGAATACATGGCTACACCTTC,CASSRTGGIHGYTF,TRBV5-6,NA,TRBJ1-2,TRBD1
TGTGCCATCAGTGACCCAGCGGGAGGTGTAGATACGCAGTATTTT,CAISDPAGGVDTQYF,TRBV10-3,NA,TRBJ2-3,TRBD2
TGTGCCAGCAGCCGCGGACTAGCGGGAGTTCAGTCCTACGAGCAGTACTTC,CASSRGLAGVQSYEQYF,TRBV11-2,NA,TRBJ2-7,TRBD2
TGTGCCAGCAGCTTTTGTGGAGGGGGTCCTTTACGAACTGAAGCTTTCTTT,CASSFCGGGPLRTEAFF,TRBV12-1,NA,TRBJ1-1,NA
TGTGCCAGCAGCTTAGTAGCGCCGGGGCATGAAGCTTTCTTT,CASSLVAPGHEAFF,TRBV7-8,NA,TRBJ1-1,NA
TGTGCCAGCAGCTTAAGCAGGGGGCTCGAGACCCAGTACTTC,CASSLSRGLETQYF,TRBV7-9,NA,TRBJ2-5,TRBD1
TGTGCCACCAGCAGAGATTTTATGGCCTCGAGCACAGATACGCAGTATTTT,CATSRDFMASSTDTQYF,TRBV15,NA,TRBJ2-3,NA
TGTGCCATCAGTGAGGGCAGGGTGTACGAGCAGTACTTC,CAISEGRVYEQYF,TRBV10-3,NA,TRBJ2-7,NA
TGTGCCAGCAGTCCCGGAGGTCCCTACGAGCAGTACTTC,CASSPGGPYEQYF,TRBV27,NA,TRBJ2-7,NA
TGTGCTAGTGGTTCCAACGGGACAGCGATAATCTATGGCTACACCTTC,CASGSNGTAIIYGYTF,TRBV12-5,NA,TRBJ1-2,TRBD1
TGTGCCAGCAGTTTATTGGGGGCAGAGGAGCCCCAGCATTTT,CASSLLGAEEPQHF,TRBV27,few,TRBJ1-5,NA
TGTGCCAGCTCAGAGGTTGCTTCTAGCACAGATACGCAGTATTTT,CASSEVASSTDTQYF,TRBV18,NA,TRBJ2-3,NA
TGTGCCAGCATCGAGGGTATTGGGAGTTATAGCAATCAGCCCCAGCATTTT,CASIEGIGSYSNQPQHF,TRBV2,NA,TRBJ1-5,NA
TGTGCCAGCAGTTTGTCAGATTACTACGAGCAGTACTTC,CASSLSDYYEQYF,TRBV28,NA,TRBJ2-7,NA
TGTGCCAGCAGTTCGGGGGCCCTTGAAGCTTTCTTT,CASSSGALEAFF,TRBV6-5,NA,TRBJ1-1,NA
TGCGCCAGCACCCCCGAACAGGGAACCTACGAGCAGTACTTC,CASTPEQGTYEQYF,TRBV5-1,NA,TRBJ2-7,NA
TGTGCCAGCAGTTTAACAGGACCAAACACTGAAGCTTTCTTT,CASSLTGPNTEAFF,TRBV27,NA,TRBJ1-1,NA
TGTGCCAGCAGTTTATCCGGGGGGCCCCAGCATTTT,CASSLSGGPQHF,TRBV27,NA,TRBJ1-5,NA
TGTGCCAGCAGTTACTCGCCCCAAAGGCCGGACAGGGGAATGTTC,CASSYSPQRPDRGMF,TRBV6-5,NA,TRBJ2-7,TRBD1
TGTGCCAGCAGCTTAGGAGGGACAGGGGGGGAGCAGTACTTC,CASSLGGTGGEQYF,TRBV11-2,NA,TRBJ2-7,TRBD1
TGTGCCAGCAGGCCTAGCGGAGGGGCCTACTACAATGAGCAGTTCTTC,CASRPSGGAYYNEQFF,TRBV28,NA,TRBJ2-1,TRBD2
TGTGCCAGCAGAGAGACTAGCGGCCAAGAGACCCAGTACTTC,CASRETSGQETQYF,TRBV2,once,TRBJ2-5,TRBD2
TGCAGCGTCCCCGAGGACAGGTACCGAGGGGGCTACACCTTC,CSVPEDRYRGGYTF,TRBV29-1,NA,TRBJ1-2,TRBD1
TGCAGCGTGTCTCGGCAGGACAATGAGCAGTTCTTC,CSVSRQDNEQFF,TRBV29-1,NA,TRBJ2-1,NA
TGCGCCAGCAGCCAAAATAACCCCGTAGGGGGTACTGAAGCTTTCTTT,CASSQNNPVGGTEAFF,TRBV4-3,NA,TRBJ1-1,NA
TGTGCCAGCACCCCCGGGACAGAGACCTACGAGCAGTACTTC,CASTPGTETYEQYF,TRBV6-5,NA,TRBJ2-7,TRBD1
TGTGCCAGCACCCTGACGGGGCAGACGAGCTCCTACGAGCAGTACTTC,CASTLTGQTSSYEQYF,TRBV27,NA,TRBJ2-7,NA
TGTGCCTGGAGTGGGGGCGGGAGCAGCACAGATACGCAGTATTTT,CAWSGGGSSTDTQYF,TRBV30,NA,TRBJ2-3,TRBD2
TGCAGCGTTGAGGCGGGAGGGACATACAATGAGCAGTTCTTC,CSVEAGGTYNEQFF,TRBV29-1,NA,TRBJ2-1,TRBD2
TGTGCCAGCAGCCCGTGGGACAGGGAGAATGAGCAGTTCTTC,CASSPWDRENEQFF,TRBV7-9,NA,TRBJ2-1,TRBD1
TGCGCCAGCAGCGCGGACAGGGGGCACCCCAATGAGCAGTTCTTC,CASSADRGHPNEQFF,TRBV5-1,NA,TRBJ2-1,TRBD1
TGTGCCAGTAGTATCGGGTGGCTAGCGGGAGTCCCGGCACCTCTCGAGCAGTACTTC,CASSIGWLAGVPAPLEQYF,TRBV19,NA,TRBJ2-7,TRBD2
TGTGCCATCACCGACGGGAGTTGGAGTGAGCAGTACTTC,CAITDGSWSEQYF,TRBV10-3,NA,TRBJ2-7,NA